A single sample gave rise to the 26 T cell receptor beta chains below, sequenced in a study of regulatory T cells in long-lasting Graves disease. Arm-PCR of CDR3 regions and iRepertoire HTBI primers were used to build TCR beta libraries. TCRdb recomputed calls from the multiplex PCR reads with MiXCR, one row per CDR3 protein. The sample holds about 470,000 distinct CDR3 sequences, around 20% seen once. Indicated time point: persistent/refractory GD, antithyroid drugs over 5 years with positive TRAb. The TCR library was prepared using RNA isolated from PBMCs. The material sequenced was peripheral blood mononuclear cells (PBMCs), taken when the disease was refractory, from a patient treated with antithyroid drugs. Source of these receptors: a female donor with Graves disease.

This clonotype occurred a few times. The CDR3: CASSQAGLSGNTIYF. CDR3 DNA sequence: TGCGCCAGCAGCCAGGCTGGCCTCTCTGGAAACACCATATATTTT. The rearrangement links TRBV4-1 to TRBJ1-3; D is uncertain. Germline values: CDR1 MGHRA, CDR2 YSYEKL. V was pared by 3 bases and J by 0 bases, with 9 bases between. The CDR3 has 15 amino acids.

The chain uses TRBV5-6 and TRBJ1-1, with 12 nucleotides matching TRBD1. Germline V gene sequence: CDR1 SGHDT, CDR2 YYEEEE. The CDR3 length is 16 residues. With V trimmed by 5 bases and J by 14 bases, 19 bases remained unmatched. In nucleotides, the CDR3 is TGTGCCAGCAGTAATGGGTTGGGGACAGGGGGCGAGTCAGCCTTCTTT. Amino acids: CASSNGLGTGGESAFF.

This clonotype has a handful of counts. V and J are TRBV6-1 and TRBJ1-2, with D unresolved. Germline values: CDR1 MNHNS, CDR2 SASEGT. The CDR3 covers 14 residues. V was pared by 7 bases and J by 1 base, with 13 bases between. CDR3 residues: CASTSSTVNYGYTF. The CDR3 DNA follows: TGTGCCAGCACCTCCTCGACGGTTAACTATGGCTACACCTTC.

This clonotype showed up just once. V and J are TRBV18 and TRBJ2-1; D ambiguous. This CDR3 has 10 amino acids. Trimming removed 0 bases at V and 12 bases at J, with 3 bases between. Germline V lookup: CDR1 KGHSH, CDR2 LQKENI. CDR3 DNA sequence: TGTGCCAGCTCACCACCAGGGCAGTTCTTC. This translates into CASSPPGQFF.

The chain carries TRBV27 and TRBJ1-4, with 9 bases aligning to TRBD1. CDR1 is MNHEY and CDR2 is SMNVEV in the germline V gene (reference sequence). Trimming at V came to 5 bases and at J to 4 bases, leaving 8 bases not matched to a gene. This CDR3 has 16 residues. DNA of the CDR3: TGTGCCAGCAGTCTCACCGGGACAGGGTTTAATGAAAAACTGTTTTTT. Protein sequence: CASSLTGTGFNEKLFF.

This clonotype was detected ten times or more. The chain combines TRBV7-3 with TRBJ2-5; D remains ambiguous. CDR1 and CDR2 (germline): SGHTA, FQGTGA. Deletions cut 1 base from V and 1 base from J, with 4 bases between. The CDR3 loop spans 13 amino acids. The chain's CDR3 is CASSLIAQETQYF. The CDR3, as DNA: TGTGCCAGCAGCTTAATCGCCCAAGAGACCCAGTACTTC.

This clonotype was recorded once. The chain carries TRBV27 and TRBJ1-2, with 9 bases lining up with TRBD1. Germline V lookup: CDR1 MNHEY, CDR2 SMNVEV (reference sequence). V lost 6 bases, J lost 4 bases, and 9 bases stayed unmatched. CDR3 length: 15 residues. This CDR3 reads CASRSRTGAPYGYTF. Written as DNA, the CDR3 is TGTGCCAGCAGATCCCGGACAGGGGCCCCCTATGGCTACACCTTC.

CDR3 coding DNA: TGCAGTGCTAGGGCCGGCCGAATGCAGCCCCAGCATTTT. It codes for CSARAGRMQPQHF. J is TRBJ1-5 and V is TRBV20-1; D is unresolved. V shed 3 bases and J shed 7 bases, with 13 bases lying between them. This CDR3 contains 13 residues. CDR1 DFQATT and CDR2 SNEGSKA come from the germline V gene (reference sequence).

Only a few counts were recorded for this clonotype. The chain joins TRBV11-3 to TRBJ2-3; D call uncertain. The CDR3 is made up of 14 amino acids. CDR1 and CDR2 from the germline V gene are SGHNT and YENEEA. V was cut by 1 base and J by 4 bases, with 9 bases left in between. CDR3 in DNA: TGTGCCAGCAGCTTAGGGGATCTGGCAGATACGCAGTATTTT. This codes for CASSLGDLADTQYF.

This clonotype showed up just a few times. The gene calls are TRBV6-2 or TRBV6-3 and TRBJ2-2; maybe TRBD2 (6 bases). Germline loops: CDR1 MNHEY, CDR2 SVGEGT. The CDR3 loop spans 13 amino acids. V shed 5 bases and J shed 7 bases, with 11 bases lying between them. Here the CDR3 reads CASSHGGDGELFF. CDR3 coding DNA: TGTGCCAGCAGTCACGGGGGAGACGGGGAGCTGTTTTTT.

In its sample, this clonotype was seen a few times. This chain joins TRBV6-2 or TRBV6-3 and TRBJ1-2, with 11 bases fitting TRBD1. With 6 bases clipped from V and 5 bases from J, the junction kept 11 bases outside the gene matches. Per the germline V gene, CDR1 is MNHEY and CDR2 is SVGEGT. The CDR3 is 16 amino acids. CDR3 nucleotide sequence: TGTGCCAGCAGCGAACCTTCCGGGACAGGGGGTTATGGCTACACCTTC. It yields the protein CASSEPSGTGGYGYTF.

This clonotype has just a few counts. This chain joins TRBV3-1 and TRBJ1-2, with D maybe TRBD1 (5 bases). The V gene lost 4 bases and the J gene lost 0 bases, with 15 bases spanning the gap. Germline CDR1 and CDR2: LGHDT and YNNKEL (reference sequence). The CDR3 extends over 16 amino acids. CDR3 sequence reads: CASSRRGGAANYGYTF. The DNA of the CDR3 is TGTGCCAGCAGCCGACGCGGAGGGGCCGCTAACTATGGCTACACCTTC.

On this clonotype itself: A much larger clone lies a single base off, so this may be a read error. The chain has TRBV6-5 and TRBJ1-2; D not resolved. This CDR3 contains 16 residues. Germline CDR1 reads MNHEY; CDR2 reads SVGAGI. CDR3 in amino acids: CASSYSVITSDYGCTF. The CDR3 coding sequence is TGTGCCAGCAGTTACTCCGTCATCACGTCGGACTATGGCTGCACCTTC.

This clonotype occurred many times. V gene TRBV30 combines with J gene TRBJ2-7; 7 positions match TRBD1. After removal of 2 bases from V and 4 bases from J, the junction contained 5 bases not matched to a gene. Germline V gene data show CDR1 as GTSNPN and CDR2 as SVGIG (reference sequence). This CDR3 spans 13 amino acids. CDR3 DNA sequence: TGTGCCTGGAGTTGGGGACAGTTTTACGAGCAGTACTTC. It translates to CAWSWGQFYEQYF. Full variable domain (remainder filled in from reference TRBV30 and TRBJ2-7): SQTIHQWPATLVQPVGSPLSLECTVEGTSNPNLYWYRQAAGRGLQLLFYSVGIGQISSEVPQNLSASRPQDRQFILSSKKLLLSDSGFYLCAWSWGQFYEQYFGPGTRLTVT.

This clonotype was counted many times. The V gene is TRBV28, the J gene TRBJ2-2; 8 bases map to TRBD2. The V and J ends lost 1 base and 0 bases, in that order; junction bases with no gene match: 7. Looked up from germline, CDR1 is MDHEN and CDR2 is SYDVKM. The length of the CDR3 is 18 residues. The CDR3 bases are TGTGCCAGCAGTTTATTTTCGGGAGGGCCGACGAACACCGGGGAGCTGTTTTTT. Its protein product is CASSLFSGGPTNTGELFF.

This clonotype was seen more than once but under ten times. The chain combines TRBV7-9 with TRBJ2-2; D ambiguous. This CDR3 is built from 17 residues. V shed 3 bases and J shed 1 base, with 15 bases lying between them. CDR1 SEHNR and CDR2 FQNEAQ come from the germline V gene (reference sequence). The CDR3 nucleotides read TGTGCCAGCAGCTTCTTCCTACCCCTGGGGAACACCGGGGAGCTGTTTTTT. Amino acids: CASSFFLPLGNTGELFF.

Of note for this clonotype: A much larger clone sits a single nucleotide away, making a read error possible. The conserved phenylalanine or tryptophan is not found at the CDR3 terminus, so this likely reflects a read error. V is TRBV20-1 and J is TRBJ1-5, with TRBD1 as a possible D gene (6 bases). The CDR3 sequence is 13 residues long. Trimming took off 4 bases at V and 5 bases at J, with 12 bases between the two ends. Germline V gene lookup returns CDR1 DFQATT and CDR2 SNEGSKA (reference sequence). This CDR3 reads CSAIGGGDQPQHS. DNA of the CDR3: TGCAGTGCTATAGGGGGAGGCGATCAGCCCCAGCATTCT.

The gene calls are TRBV6-2 or TRBV6-3 and TRBJ2-1; 8 nucleotides match TRBD2. V lost 5 bases to trimming and J lost 1 base; unmatched junction nucleotides: 10. Germline values: CDR1 MNHEY, CDR2 SVGEGT. CDR3 length: 17 residues. CDR3 region: CASSEIEAGVSYNEQFF. DNA of the CDR3: TGTGCCAGCAGTGAAATTGAAGCGGGAGTGTCCTACAATGAGCAGTTCTTC.

The chain carries TRBV6-1 and TRBJ1-1; D is uncertain. Trimming cost V 6 bases and J 8 bases, with 10 bases left between them. From germline, CDR1 is MNHNS and CDR2 SASEGT. CDR3 size: 11 residues. The CDR3 reads CASRRRNEAFF. As DNA, the CDR3 is TGTGCCAGCAGGCGCAGGAACGAAGCTTTCTTT.

At least ten counts were recorded for this clonotype. The rearrangement uses TRBV24-1 and TRBJ2-2; D gene ambiguous. Germline assignment: CDR1 KGHDR and CDR2 SFDVKD. V was pared by 7 bases and J by 0 bases, with 5 bases between. This CDR3 is built from 13 residues. CDR3 coding DNA: TGTGCCACCAGGTCCCCGAACACCGGGGAGCTGTTTTTT. It specifies CATRSPNTGELFF.

This clonotype was detected once. The genes are TRBV10-3 and TRBJ2-3, with TRBD1 as a possible D gene (6 bases). The CDR3 consists of 13 residues. The V and J ends lost 8 bases and 2 bases respectively, with 11 bases between them. Germline-derived CDR1 and CDR2 are ENHRY and SYGVKD. CDR3 sequence (DNA): TGTGCCATCTGGGCAGGGGACACAGATACGCAGTATTTT. Its translation: CAIWAGDTDTQYF.

Remarks on this clonotype: The CDR3 does not close with the conserved phenylalanine or tryptophan, likely indicating a read error. The rearrangement uses TRBV7-9 and TRBJ1-1; D gene uncertain. Trimming removed 3 bases from V and 3 bases from J, with 11 bases in between. The CDR3 contains 14 residues. From germline, CDR1 is SEHNR and CDR2 FQNEAQ (reference sequence). CDR3 sequence: CASSFKAGDTEAFL. In DNA, the CDR3 is TGTGCCAGCAGCTTTAAAGCGGGCGACACTGAAGCTTTCCTT.

This clonotype has at least ten counts. The chain combines TRBV2 with TRBJ1-4, with 9 bases that match TRBD1. The V and J ends lost 7 bases and 5 bases, in that order; junction bases with no gene match: 5. The CDR3 is 14 residues long. Germline CDR1 is SNHLY and CDR2 is FYNNEI. The CDR3 DNA sequence: TGTGCCAGCAAGCAAGGGACAGGGAATGAAAAACTGTTTTTT. This encodes CASKQGTGNEKLFF.

This clonotype has at least ten counts. The genes are TRBV7-9 and TRBJ1-5; no clear D gene. Per the germline V gene, CDR1 is SEHNR and CDR2 is FQNEAQ (reference sequence). V lost 2 bases to trimming and J lost 6 bases, with 14 bases between them. CDR3 length: 15 amino acids. The CDR3 region has the DNA TGTGCCAGCAGCTTAAATGCGGGCGGTACTCAGCCCCAGCATTTT. Translating gives CASSLNAGGTQPQHF.

This clonotype has only one observation. The gene calls are TRBV20-1 and TRBJ2-7, with D possibly called TRBD1 or TRBD2 (5 bases each). V was clipped by 7 bases and J by 2 bases, with 15 bases between them. The CDR3 runs 13 residues. CDR1 is DFQATT, CDR2 SNEGSKA, per germline (reference sequence). This CDR3 reads CSVDGGNAYEQYF. In DNA form, the CDR3 reads TGCAGTGTAGATGGGGGAAACGCCTACGAGCAGTACTTC.

This clonotype has just a few counts. This sequence joins TRBV28 and TRBJ2-2; 8 nucleotides agree with TRBD2. The trim removed 6 bases at V and 0 bases at J, leaving 3 bases unmatched. The germline gives CDR1 MDHEN, CDR2 SYDVKM. The CDR3 contains 15 residues. CDR3: CASRIAGTNTGELFF. CDR3 DNA sequence: TGTGCCAGCAGGATAGCGGGGACGAACACCGGGGAGCTGTTTTTT.